These 26 T cell receptor beta chains were sequenced from one sample in a study of T-cell memory formation after mild COVID-19 (dated by TCRdb to the early 2020s). Libraries came from 5' RACE. Sequencing was performed on an Illumina NovaSeq 6000. TCRdb reworked the public reads: Q25 trimming with fastp, MiXCR clone assembly, productive beta chains retained. Each record represents a unique CDR3 protein, reported with the most common genes and DNA among its rows. In this sample the table shows 65,000 to 90,000 distinct CDR3 sequences, approximately 15% of which occur a single time. Of the sample, roughly 33% is held by the ten largest clones. The sample taken for sequencing was PBMCs or a T cell subset sorted from them (not recorded which). The receptor source for this set is an adult woman who had mild COVID-19 (a few samples of this study predate the infection). The sample titles of this study are shuffled in the database, so cell type and time point are left out; the donor was told from shared clones.

The CDR3 region is CSAAGEEGNEQFF. The DNA for the CDR3 is TGCAGTGCCGCGGGGGAGGAGGGCAATGAGCAGTTCTTC. The V and J genes are TRBV20-1 and TRBJ2-1; 7 bases are shared with TRBD2. The junction had 8 bases not matched to a gene; V was cut back by 6 bases and J by 6 bases. Per germline, CDR1 DFQATT and CDR2 SNEGSKA (reference sequence). CDR3 length: 13 residues.

The chain uses TRBV20-1 and TRBJ2-7; maybe TRBD2 (5 bases). The CDR3 has 13 amino acids. Germline CDR1 is DFQATT and CDR2 is SNEGSKA (reference sequence). Trimming removed 1 base from V and 3 bases from J, with 10 bases in between. CDR3 residues: CSARAGSYYEQYF. The CDR3 DNA is TGCAGTGCTAGAGCGGGGAGCTACTACGAGCAGTACTTC.

This clonotype was observed a handful of times. This sequence joins TRBV6-5 and TRBJ2-3; possible D gene TRBD2, 7 bases. Trimming took off 5 bases at V and 5 bases at J, with 17 bases between the two ends. The CDR3 consists of 15 residues. The germline V gene has CDR1 MNHEY and CDR2 SVGAGI. The CDR3 DNA follows: TGTGCCAGCAGTCGAGAAGGGGGGGAGGGAGATACGCAGTATTTT. This sequence encodes CASSREGGEGDTQYF.

This clonotype has a count of ten or more. This chain uses TRBV20-1 with TRBJ2-3, with D possibly TRBD1 on 7 matching bases. Germline V gene data show CDR1 as DFQATT and CDR2 as SNEGSKA (reference sequence). The V and J ends lost 3 bases and 10 bases respectively, with 23 bases between them. The CDR3 is 15 residues long. DNA of the CDR3: TGCAGTGCTAGGTCCAGGGGGGTTGAGGCGGGGTCGCAGTATTTT. It specifies CSARSRGVEAGSQYF.

This clonotype was counted at least ten times. V usage is TRBV27 and J usage is TRBJ2-1; 8 bases fit TRBD2. This CDR3 is 15 amino acids long. Germline CDR1 reads MNHEY; CDR2 reads SMNVEV (reference sequence). V gave up 3 bases and J gave up 4 bases; unmatched junction bases: 5. The CDR3 loop reads CASSLGLGDYNEQFF. Here the CDR3 DNA reads TGTGCCAGCAGTTTGGGACTAGGAGATTACAATGAGCAGTTCTTC.

This clonotype appeared once. The rearrangement links TRBV7-3 to TRBJ2-1, with D unresolved. Germline V gives CDR1 SGHTA, CDR2 FQGTGA. The V and J ends lost 4 bases and 8 bases respectively, with 24 bases between them. CDR3 length: 17 amino acids. The CDR3 DNA reads TGTGCCAGCAGCTACAGAACATACAACCCGAGATTGGATGAGCAGTTCTTC. The encoded protein is CASSYRTYNPRLDEQFF. Looking up the rest from reference TRBV7-3 and TRBJ2-1 gives the full variable domain: GAGVSQTPSNKVTEKGKYVELRCDPISGHTALYWYRQSLGQGPEFLIYFQGTGAADDSGLPNDRFFAVRPEGSVSTLKIQRTERGDSAVYLCASSYRTYNPRLDEQFFGPGTRLTVL.

V and J are TRBV7-3 and TRBJ2-7; 9 bases fit TRBD1. V was pared by 3 bases and J by 4 bases, with 10 bases of the junction left unmatched. Germline CDR1 and CDR2: SGHTA and FQGTGA. CDR3 length: 16 amino acids. CDR3 protein: CASSLDRGVTAYEQYF. The CDR3 nucleotides are TGTGCCAGCAGCTTGGACAGGGGCGTTACGGCTTACGAGCAGTACTTC.

The rearrangement links TRBV20-1 to TRBJ1-1, with no clear D. The CDR3 has 12 residues. V shed 2 bases and J shed 1 base, with 5 bases lying between them. Germline V CDR1 and CDR2: DFQATT, SNEGSKA (reference sequence). CDR3 region: CSARPTNTEAFF. For the CDR3, the DNA is TGCAGTGCTAGACCGACGAACACTGAAGCTTTCTTT.

This chain connects TRBV19 to TRBJ1-6; D might be TRBD1 (5 bases). Trimming pared 8 bases from V and 7 bases from J, leaving 18 bases between. Germline-derived CDR1 and CDR2 are LNHDA and SQIVND (reference sequence). This CDR3 region has 15 residues. The CDR3 bases are TGTGCCAGTGCCATAGCGGGGACTGGGAATTCACCCCTCCACTTT. Encoded protein: CASAIAGTGNSPLHF.

This chain joins TRBV25-1 and TRBJ1-1; a weak D match, TRBD1 (6 bases). This CDR3 is built from 14 residues. Per germline, CDR1 MGHDK and CDR2 SYGVNS. V was cut by 8 bases and J by 5 bases, with 18 bases left in between. The CDR3 reads CASGNRESGTEAFF. CDR3 DNA: TGTGCCAGCGGAAACAGGGAGAGTGGGACTGAAGCTTTCTTT.

The chain employs TRBV6-5 and TRBJ2-7; D unresolved. Trimming cost V 0 bases and J 3 bases, with 6 bases left between them. The CDR3 runs to 13 residues. Germline-derived CDR1 and CDR2 are MNHEY and SVGAGI. This CDR3 is CASSYSEDYEQYF. CDR3 in DNA: TGTGCCAGCAGTTACTCTGAGGACTACGAGCAGTACTTC.

This clonotype was observed a handful of times. The rearrangement links TRBV7-7 to TRBJ2-1; possible D gene TRBD2, 5 bases. V lost 4 bases and J 7 bases, leaving 8 bases between the germline ends. CDR1 and CDR2 from the germline V gene are SSHAT and FNYEAQ (reference sequence). This CDR3 comprises 12 residues. The CDR3 is CASSSPGNEQFF. For the CDR3, the DNA is TGTGCCAGCAGCTCTCCGGGGAATGAGCAGTTCTTC.

The chain recombines TRBV27 with TRBJ2-2; 8 positions agree with TRBD1. The V gene's germline CDR1 is MNHEY and CDR2 SMNVEV (reference sequence). Trimming removed 4 bases from V and 5 bases from J; junction bases left unmatched: 3. The CDR3 has 14 amino acids. The CDR3, as DNA: TGTGCCAGCAGTTCCCACAGGGGGACCGGGGAGCTGTTTTTT. Encoded protein: CASSSHRGTGELFF.

This clonotype turned up a few times. This chain connects TRBV5-1 to TRBJ2-1; D might be TRBD1 (5 bases). The V gene lost 6 bases and the J gene lost 5 bases, with 12 bases spanning the gap. The CDR3 has 13 residues. Germline CDR1 is SGHRS and CDR2 is YFSETQ. CDR3 nucleotides: TGCGCCAGCACCCAGGGTACAGACAATGAGCAGTTCTTC. Protein sequence: CASTQGTDNEQFF. Combining the CDR3 with reference TRBV5-1 and TRBJ2-1 gives the whole variable domain KAGVTQTPRYLIKTRGQQVTLSCSPISGHRSVSWYQQTPGQGLQFLFEYFSETQRNKGNFPGRFSGRQFSNSRSEMNVSTLELGDSALYLCASTQGTDNEQFFGPGTRLTVL.

The chain recombines TRBV4-1 with TRBJ1-5; D uncertain. CDR3 length: 14 residues. Germline V CDR1 and CDR2: MGHRA, YSYEKL. Trimming pared 4 bases from V and 7 bases from J, leaving 14 bases between. Here the CDR3 reads CASSRNLVGQPQHF. Here the CDR3 DNA reads TGCGCCAGCAGCCGCAATTTGGTAGGACAGCCCCAGCATTTT.

In this sample, this clonotype turned up many times. The genes are TRBV5-1 and TRBJ2-1, with D possibly called TRBD1 or TRBD2 (5 bases each). CDR1 and CDR2 from the germline V gene are SGHRS and YFSETQ. The V and J ends lost 4 bases and 0 bases respectively, with 11 bases between them. The CDR3 contains 15 residues. The CDR3 reads CASSPGAGSYNEQFF. In nucleotides, the CDR3 is TGCGCCAGCAGCCCCGGGGCAGGCTCCTACAATGAGCAGTTCTTC.

Only a few counts were recorded for this clonotype. The chain links TRBV12-3 or TRBV12-4 to TRBJ2-5; 7 bases fit TRBD2. The ends lost 5 bases at V and 2 bases at J; junction bases unmatched: 5. The CDR3 loop spans 14 amino acids. The CDR3 DNA reads as TGTGCCAGCAGTGTCCAGCGGGGACAAGAGACCCAGTACTTC. It encodes CASSVQRGQETQYF.

This clonotype turned up a few times. The chain combines TRBV4-1 with TRBJ2-1, with TRBD2 matching 7 bases. The CDR3 consists of 15 residues. With 3 bases clipped from V and 5 bases from J, the junction kept 7 bases outside the gene matches. Germline V gene sequence: CDR1 MGHRA, CDR2 YSYEKL. The CDR3 bases are TGCGCCAGCAGCCACCTGGGACTACCCGACAATGAGCAGTTCTTC. It is translated as CASSHLGLPDNEQFF.

CDR3 in amino acids: CASSIEVSGSGEQYF. The CDR3 nucleotides are TGTGCCAGTAGTATAGAGGTTAGCGGCTCGGGCGAGCAGTACTTC. The chain carries TRBV19 and TRBJ2-7, with D perhaps TRBD2 (6 bases). CDR3 length equals 15 residues. Germline CDR1 reads LNHDA; CDR2 reads SQIVND (reference sequence). Trimming left V 0 bases short and J 6 bases short, with 15 bases between.

This clonotype was seen ten or more times. The V call is TRBV29-1, the J call TRBJ2-1; D is possibly TRBD2 (5 bases). CDR1 is SQVTM and CDR2 is ANQGSEA in the germline V gene. Trimming took off 8 bases at V and 0 bases at J, with 11 bases between the two ends. The CDR3 covers 13 residues. The CDR3 region has the DNA TGCAGCCCAGTACTAGTCTCCTACAATGAGCAGTTCTTC. As protein: CSPVLVSYNEQFF.

This rearrangement joins TRBV6-5 to TRBJ2-3, with TRBD2 identical over 10 bases. This CDR3 has 20 residues. Germline-derived CDR1 and CDR2 are MNHEY and SVGAGI. Trimming removed 2 bases from V and 1 base from J; junction bases left unmatched: 15. CDR3 in DNA: TGTGCCAGCAGTTACAGGGCTAGCGGGAGTTACCCCCCGCGCACAGATACGCAGTATTTT. Translation gives CASSYRASGSYPPRTDTQYF.

The rearrangement links TRBV5-5 to TRBJ2-7; D remains ambiguous. This CDR3 is 15 amino acids long. CDR1 is SGHKS and CDR2 is YYEKEE in the germline V gene (reference sequence). Trimming took off 0 bases at V and 0 bases at J, with 10 bases between the two ends. The CDR3 bases are TGTGCCAGCAGCTTGGAGGGTTTTAGCTCCTACGAGCAGTACTTC. The encoded protein is CASSLEGFSSYEQYF.

The chain recombines TRBV12-3 or TRBV12-4 with TRBJ1-2; tentatively, D is TRBD1 (5 bases). The CDR3 runs to 13 residues. Trimming left V 3 bases short and J 10 bases short, with 15 bases between. The DNA of the CDR3 is TGTGCCAGCAGTTTCTCGGGGCCCGGTGACTACACCTTC. Translation gives CASSFSGPGDYTF.

This clonotype turned up a few times. The chain employs TRBV20-1 and TRBJ2-1, with D maybe TRBD2 (5 bases). V was shortened by 0 bases and J by 0 bases, with 9 bases between the two germline ends. The CDR3 spans 15 residues. Germline CDR1 DFQATT, CDR2 SNEGSKA (reference sequence). CDR3 sequence reads: CSARDYAGSYNEQFF. The CDR3 DNA follows: TGCAGTGCTAGAGATTATGCGGGCTCCTACAATGAGCAGTTCTTC.

The chain employs TRBV24-1 and TRBJ2-1; TRBD1 aligns across 10 bases. V lost 5 bases, J lost 3 bases, and 3 bases stayed unmatched. CDR3 length equals 15 residues. Per the germline V gene, CDR1 is KGHDR and CDR2 is SFDVKD. The CDR3 is CATSVGQGVYNEQFF. The CDR3, as DNA: TGTGCCACCAGTGTAGGACAGGGGGTCTACAATGAGCAGTTCTTC.

This clonotype was picked up a small number of times. The V call is TRBV5-5, the J call TRBJ1-1; D is unclear. V lost 0 bases, J lost 0 bases, and 15 bases lay in between. Germline V lookup: CDR1 SGHKS, CDR2 YYEKEE (reference sequence). The CDR3 length is 17 residues. The CDR3 sequence: CASSLEVGPLVNTEAFF. For the CDR3, the DNA is TGTGCCAGCAGCTTGGAAGTTGGACCGCTCGTGAACACTGAAGCTTTCTTT.